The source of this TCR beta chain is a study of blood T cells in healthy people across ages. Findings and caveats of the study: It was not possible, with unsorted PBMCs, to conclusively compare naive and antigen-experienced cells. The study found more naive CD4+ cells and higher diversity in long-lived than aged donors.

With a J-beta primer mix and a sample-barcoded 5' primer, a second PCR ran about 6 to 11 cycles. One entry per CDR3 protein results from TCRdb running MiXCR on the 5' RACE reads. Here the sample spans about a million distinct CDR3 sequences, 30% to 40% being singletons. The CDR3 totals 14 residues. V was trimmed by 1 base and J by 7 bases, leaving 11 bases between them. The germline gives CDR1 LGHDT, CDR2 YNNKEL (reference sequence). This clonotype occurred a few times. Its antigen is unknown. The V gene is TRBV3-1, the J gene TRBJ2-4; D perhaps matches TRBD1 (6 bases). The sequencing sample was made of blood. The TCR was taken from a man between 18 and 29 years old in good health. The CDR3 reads CASSQAGDWNIQYF. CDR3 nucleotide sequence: TGTGCCAGCAGCCAAGCAGGGGATTGGAACATTCAGTACTTC.